This T cell receptor (beta chain) comes out of a study of technical replicates of blood from a handful of donors. In germline, CDR1 is KGHSH, CDR2 LQKENI. The CDR3 loop spans 13 amino acids. Trimming stripped 6 bases from V and 2 bases from J, with 11 bases between. Repertoires were generated with immunoSEQ multiplex PCR, while TCRdb's copy carries only in-frame clones and drops some. The sample includes 55,000 to 70,000 clones, roughly nine tenths of them seen just once. Sequencing was done on a sample of PBMCs. The clonotype comes from a human donor in good health. Some clones in this sample may be carry-over from other donors' samples. The rearrangement uses TRBV18 and TRBJ2-7; no clear D gene. The CDR3 loop is CASSPTLTYEQYF. Written as DNA, the CDR3 is TGTGCCAGCTCCCCGACTCTAACCTACGAGCAGTACTTC.